The 17 T cell receptor beta chains given below trace back to one sample, sequenced in a study of T cells in tumors after PD-1 blockade. Sequencing was performed with immunoSEQ multiplex PCR; in TCRdb, only in-frame clones are kept and a portion is missing. The repertoire holds some 60,000 clones, just under 80% seen once, with around an eighth in the top ten. Sequenced material: PBMCs, taken before anti-PD-1 treatment. These receptors all stem from a human donor with basal cell carcinoma.

The chain combines TRBV19 with TRBJ2-7, with TRBD2 matching over 10 bases. Trimming at V came to 6 bases and at J to 1 base, leaving 9 bases not matched to a gene. The CDR3 covers 16 residues. Germline CDR1 is LNHDA and CDR2 is SQIVND (reference sequence). DNA for the CDR3: TGTGCCAGTAGAGCCCTAGCGGGGGATCCTTCCTACGAGCAGTACTTC. The encoded protein is CASRALAGDPSYEQYF.

The CDR3 DNA reads TGTGCCAGCAGTTCCACCCTCAGGGGCACGGGAGAGACCCAGTACTTC. As protein: CASSSTLRGTGETQYF. The rearrangement links TRBV27 to TRBJ2-5, with TRBD1 as a possible D gene (6 bases). Trimming removed 4 bases at V and 4 bases at J, with 19 bases between. CDR1 MNHEY and CDR2 SMNVEV come from the germline V gene (reference sequence). This CDR3 spans 16 amino acids.

This clone has only one observation. V usage is TRBV6-5 and J usage is TRBJ2-2, with unresolved D. Trimming pared 6 bases from V and 1 base from J, leaving 12 bases between. The CDR3 totals 15 residues. Looked up from germline, CDR1 is MNHEY and CDR2 is SVGAGI. In DNA, the CDR3 is TGTGCCAGCAGCTACAAAGAGATGAACACCGGGGAGCTGTTTTTT. Amino acids: CASSYKEMNTGELFF.

The chain links TRBV30 to TRBJ2-2, with 9 bases aligning to TRBD2. The V and J ends lost 8 bases and 6 bases, in that order; junction bases with no gene match: 7. The CDR3 has 13 residues. CDR1 is GTSNPN, CDR2 SVGIG, per germline (reference sequence). The CDR3 nucleotides read TGTGCCCTAGCGATAGCGGGGGCCGGGGAGCTGTTTTTT. It codes for CALAIAGAGELFF. Full variable domain (outside the CDR3, taken from reference TRBV30 and TRBJ2-2): SQTIHQWPATLVQPVGSPLSLECTVEGTSNPNLYWYRQAAGRGLQLLFYSVGIGQISSEVPQNLSASRPQDRQFILSSKKLLLSDSGFYLCALAIAGAGELFFGEGSRLTVL.

The genes are TRBV11-3 and TRBJ2-5, with 7 bases matching TRBD2. Germline loops: CDR1 SGHNT, CDR2 YENEEA. The length of the CDR3 is 15 residues. The V gene end was trimmed by 0 bases and the J gene end by 2 bases; junction bases not matched to a gene: 3. For the CDR3, the DNA is TGTGCCAGCAGCTTAGAGGTGGGGGGGCAAGAGACCCAGTACTTC. It translates to CASSLEVGGQETQYF.

The CDR3: CATSSWDGETQYF. CDR3 coding DNA: TGTGCCACCAGCAGTTGGGACGGAGAGACCCAGTACTTC. The rearrangement uses TRBV15 and TRBJ2-5; D may be TRBD1 or TRBD2 (5 bases each). Trimming left V 3 bases short and J 4 bases short, with 9 bases between. Germline assignment: CDR1 LNHNV and CDR2 YYDKDF (reference sequence). The CDR3 covers 13 residues.

CDR3 bases: TGTGCCAGCAGTTTTTCAGGGTCCTACGAGCAGTACTTC. The encoded protein is CASSFSGSYEQYF. V usage is TRBV12-3 or TRBV12-4 and J usage is TRBJ2-7, with D tentatively TRBD1 (5 bases). The CDR3 loop spans 13 amino acids. V lost 3 bases to trimming and J lost 1 base, with 7 bases between them.

The gene calls are TRBV6-6 and TRBJ1-5; TRBD1 aligns across 9 bases. CDR1 MNHNY and CDR2 SVGAGI come from the germline V gene (reference sequence). The CDR3 is 14 residues long. J was trimmed by 7 bases and V by 5 bases; bases with no gene match: 6. In DNA, the CDR3 is TGTGCCAGCAGTAATAAACAGGGGGCACAGCCCCAGCATTTT. It is translated as CASSNKQGAQPQHF.

The genes are TRBV11-3 and TRBJ1-6, with 8 bases matching TRBD1. Per germline, CDR1 SGHNT and CDR2 YENEEA. The V segment lost 5 bases and the J segment 7 bases; nucleotides outside the gene matches: 4. The length of the CDR3 is 14 residues. The CDR3 sequence is CASSRRQGNSPLHF. CDR3 coding DNA: TGTGCCAGCAGCCGCCGACAGGGGAATTCACCCCTCCACTTT.

The V and J genes are TRBV6-5 and TRBJ2-7; the D gene is possibly TRBD1 (5 bases). There are 15 residues in the CDR3. V lost 6 bases, J lost 4 bases, and 19 bases lay in between. Germline V gene data show CDR1 as MNHEY and CDR2 as SVGAGI. CDR3 sequence reads: CASRVTGIGPYEQYF. The CDR3 nucleotides read TGTGCCAGCAGAGTTACAGGAATCGGACCTTACGAGCAGTACTTC.

As regards this clone: This CDR3 is also generated by other DNA sequences in the sample. The rearrangement links TRBV19 to TRBJ2-1; TRBD1 agrees at 7 bases. This CDR3 is built from 15 residues. CDR1 LNHDA and CDR2 SQIVND come from the germline V gene (reference sequence). V shed 6 bases and J 0 bases; nucleotides not matched to a gene: 5. The CDR3, as DNA: TGTGCCAGTAGACCGGACAGGAGCTCCTACAATGAGCAGTTCTTC. Amino acids: CASRPDRSSYNEQFF.

The chain uses TRBV2 and TRBJ1-3, with D unclear. CDR1 SNHLY and CDR2 FYNNEI come from the germline V gene. CDR3 length: 14 amino acids. V was clipped by 2 bases and J by 0 bases, with 5 bases between them. CDR3 in DNA: TGTGCCAGCAGTGAACCGCGCTCTGGAAACACCATATATTTT. The encoded protein is CASSEPRSGNTIYF.

The CDR3 bases are TGTGCCAGAAGCAGTCGGGACAGGGAGTCCTACAATGAGCAGTTCTTC. Protein product: CARSSRDRESYNEQFF. The J gene is TRBJ2-1, the V gene TRBV5-3; 9 bases fit TRBD1. TRBV5-3 is identified as an open reading frame with a role that is uncertain. The CDR3 contains 16 residues. Losses at the gene ends were 4 bases for V and 1 base for J; bases not matched to a gene: 6.

This chain joins TRBV7-3 and TRBJ2-7, with a possible D match to TRBD1 (5 bases). The CDR3 has 15 amino acids. Germline CDR1 and CDR2: SGHTA and FQGTGA. Trimming stripped 5 bases from V and 5 bases from J, with 19 bases between. The CDR3 coding sequence is TGTGCCAGCAGCCAGCACTCGGACGCAGGGCACGAGCAGTACTTC. Translating it yields CASSQHSDAGHEQYF. Full variable domain (missing parts from reference TRBV7-3 and TRBJ2-7): GAGVSQTPSNKVTEKGKYVELRCDPISGHTALYWYRQSLGQGPEFLIYFQGTGAADDSGLPNDRFFAVRPEGSVSTLKIQRTERGDSAVYLCASSQHSDAGHEQYFGPGTRLTVT.

This clone is medium-sized. The rearrangement uses TRBV20-1 and TRBJ2-7, with 10 bases that match TRBD2. The CDR3 has 16 amino acids. CDR1 is DFQATT and CDR2 is SNEGSKA in the germline V gene (reference sequence). The J segment lost 0 bases and the V segment lost 3 bases, leaving 8 bases of the junction unmatched. The CDR3 bases are TGCAGTGCTAGTCCTAGCGGGGGCTCTAGCTCCTACGAGCAGTACTTC. Its protein product is CSASPSGGSSSYEQYF.

The J gene is TRBJ2-1, the V gene TRBV6-2 or TRBV6-3, with 7 bases fitting TRBD2. Germline CDR1 MNHEY, CDR2 SVGEGT. The CDR3 runs 15 residues. V dropped 6 bases and J dropped 2; count of bases not matched to a gene: 7. The CDR3 sequence: CASSPLAGPYNEQFF. The CDR3 DNA is TGTGCCAGCAGCCCCTTAGCGGGTCCCTACAATGAGCAGTTCTTC.

The rearrangement joins TRBV2 to TRBJ2-4; 15 bases align to TRBD2. V dropped 11 bases and J dropped 5; count of bases not matched to a gene: 4. The CDR3 covers 14 residues. Germline loops: CDR1 SNHLY, CDR2 FYNNEI. CDR3 DNA: TGTGCCGTCGGACTAGCGGGGGGGCAAAACATTCAGTACTTC. Translating it yields CAVGLAGGQNIQYF.